These 13 T cell receptor beta chains came from one sample sequenced in a study of T cell changes during pregnancy in multiple sclerosis (dated by TCRdb to the late 2010s). Receptor amplification or capture employed the immunoSEQ multiplex PCR assay. Held by TCRdb, this immuneACCESS table contains in-frame sequences only and omits some clones. Under half of the omission traces to an unresolved V gene where checked; the cause of the rest is unknown. The sample data list tens of thousands of clones, and 75% to 90% of these were observed just once. The ten biggest clones cover 0.7% to 0.9% of the sample. The sequenced sample was peripheral blood, obtained in the first trimester of pregnancy. Receptor source: a female donor in good health, enrolled as a control in a pregnancy study.

The chain couples TRBV19 to TRBJ2-7, with a weak D call TRBD1 (5 bases). The CDR3 spans 15 residues. V was cut by 6 bases and J by 2 bases, with 17 bases left in between. The germline V gene has CDR1 LNHDA and CDR2 SQIVND (reference sequence). CDR3 sequence reads: CASSIQGFPPYEQYF. Written as DNA, the CDR3 is TGTGCCAGTAGCATCCAGGGATTCCCCCCCTACGAGCAGTACTTC.

The chain is built from TRBV7-8 and TRBJ2-5; TRBD2 matches at 9 bases. V lost 0 bases and J lost 7; bases outside the gene matches: 9. Germline V gives CDR1 SGHVS, CDR2 FQNEAQ. The CDR3 has 16 residues. CDR3 loop: CASSLAGRGGPGTQYF. The CDR3 region has the DNA TGTGCCAGCAGCTTAGCGGGGCGGGGGGGCCCTGGGACCCAGTACTTC.

The chain is built from TRBV6-1 and TRBJ2-3; 12 bases fit TRBD2. Germline V CDR1 and CDR2: MNHNS, SASEGT. This CDR3 comprises 15 residues. The trim removed 9 bases at V and 3 bases at J, leaving 7 bases unmatched. CDR3 nucleotide sequence: TGTGCCAGTACCCCTAGCGGGGGGGCGACAGATACGCAGTATTTT. This encodes CASTPSGGATDTQYF.

The rearrangement joins TRBV7-2 to TRBJ2-7; D remains ambiguous. Trimming left V 1 base short and J 3 bases short, with 10 bases between. Looked up from germline, CDR1 is SGHTA and CDR2 is FQGNSA. The CDR3 has 14 amino acids. CDR3 in DNA: TGTGCCAGCAGCTTAGATGGGCCATACTACGAGCAGTACTTC. The encoded protein is CASSLDGPYYEQYF.

This chain connects TRBV7-2 to TRBJ2-3; 7 nucleotides align to TRBD1. Trimming took 4 bases from V and 4 from J; bases not matched to a gene: 5. Germline CDR1 is SGHTA and CDR2 is FQGNSA. The CDR3 sequence is 14 residues long. The DNA for the CDR3 is TGTGCCAGCAGCTGGGGACAGACGGCAGATACGCAGTATTTT. It is translated as CASSWGQTADTQYF.

This sequence joins TRBV6-4 and TRBJ1-5; 7 bases agree with TRBD1. Germline loops: CDR1 MRHNA, CDR2 SNTAGT. The CDR3 is 15 residues long. The junction had 7 bases not matched to a gene; V was cut back by 4 bases and J by 4 bases. In DNA, the CDR3 is TGTGCCAGCAGTGTCTCCGGGACAGCGAATCAGCCCCAGCATTTT. This translates into CASSVSGTANQPQHF.

This clone was counted only a few times. This chain uses TRBV7-2 with TRBJ1-1; tentatively, D is TRBD1 (6 bases). The CDR3 is 14 residues long. The V and J ends lost 1 base and 0 bases respectively, with 6 bases between them. Germline V gene lookup returns CDR1 SGHTA and CDR2 FQGNSA. The CDR3 sequence: CASSLGQVNTEAFF. The CDR3 coding sequence is TGTGCCAGCAGCTTAGGACAGGTGAACACTGAAGCTTTCTTT.

The gene calls are TRBV5-8 and TRBJ2-4, with 9 bases lining up with TRBD1. CDR1 is SGHTS, CDR2 YDEGEE, per germline. The CDR3 spans 14 residues. The V segment lost 6 bases and the J segment 8 bases; nucleotides outside the gene matches: 9. The CDR3 is CASNLQGASYIQYF. The CDR3 DNA sequence: TGTGCCAGCAACCTACAGGGGGCCAGCTACATTCAGTACTTC.

The chain carries TRBV6-6 and TRBJ1-5, with 7 bases identical to TRBD1. The length of the CDR3 is 13 residues. Per germline, CDR1 MNHNY and CDR2 SVGAGI (reference sequence). Trimming took 7 bases from V and 5 from J; bases not matched to a gene: 5. This chain's CDR3 is CASIDRDDQPQHF. DNA of the CDR3: TGTGCCAGCATCGACAGGGACGATCAGCCCCAGCATTTT.

This clone has a handful of counts. CDR3 sequence: CASSFSGNTEAFF. CDR3 DNA sequence: TGTGCCAGCAGCTTCTCGGGGAACACTGAAGCTTTCTTT. The chain recombines TRBV7-9 with TRBJ1-1, with no clear D. V lost 3 bases and J 1 base, leaving 6 bases between the germline ends. The CDR3 spans 13 residues. From germline, CDR1 is SEHNR and CDR2 FQNEAQ (reference sequence).

The V and J genes are TRBV9 and TRBJ2-7; D gene uncertain. The germline CDR1 and CDR2 sequences are SGDLS and YYNGEE. V was clipped by 6 bases and J by 0 bases, with 10 bases between them. The CDR3 is 13 amino acids. CDR3 in amino acids: CASNPDNSYEQYF. The CDR3 coding sequence is TGTGCCAGCAACCCAGACAACTCCTACGAGCAGTACTTC.

This chain joins TRBV13 and TRBJ2-2; 8 nucleotides match TRBD1. This CDR3 is 17 amino acids long. With V trimmed by 4 bases and J by 4 bases, 11 bases remained unmatched. Germline values: CDR1 PRHDT, CDR2 FYEKMQ (reference sequence). The CDR3 nucleotides read TGTGCCAGCAGCTCTGCCCCGACAGGGGCGGTCACCGGGGAGCTGTTTTTT. Encoded protein: CASSSAPTGAVTGELFF.

This clone was observed once. This rearrangement joins TRBV4-3 to TRBJ2-7, with 8 bases aligning to TRBD1. Germline CDR1 is LGHNA and CDR2 is YSLEER. V shed 0 bases, J shed 4 bases, and the junction held 14 bases outside the gene matches. This CDR3 has 18 residues. The CDR3 DNA reads as TGCGCCAGCAGCCAAGATAAGGGTGGCAGGGGGCGTCGGTACGAGCAGTACTTC. It yields the protein CASSQDKGGRGRRYEQYF.